The next 9 T cell receptor beta chains were all read from a single sample in a study of T cells in Graves' hyperthyroidism and ophthalmopathy. TCR beta CDR3 sequences were amplified from RNA transcripts. The HTBI set primed first-round TCR CDR3 RT-PCR. One entry per CDR3 protein results from TCRdb running MiXCR on the multiplex PCR reads. The sample has approximately 690,000 distinct CDR3 sequences, roughly 15% seen once. The sequenced sample was blood. All receptors derive from a woman aged 45-60 years with Graves' ophthalmopathy.

The table lists this clonotype with many counts. For the CDR3, the DNA is TGTGCCAGCAGCTCCCGGCGGGATCTCTACAATGAGCAGTTCTTC. Its translation: CASSSRRDLYNEQFF. The J gene is TRBJ2-1, the V gene TRBV11-2, with D maybe TRBD2 (6 bases). The germline V gene has CDR1 SGHAT and CDR2 FQNNGV. This CDR3 contains 15 residues. V shed 4 bases and J shed 3 bases, with 13 bases lying between them.

This clonotype was seen a few times. J is TRBJ1-5 and V is TRBV6-1; maybe TRBD1 (5 bases). V lost 5 bases, J lost 0 bases, and 8 bases lay in between. CDR3 length equals 14 residues. CDR1 is MNHNS and CDR2 is SASEGT in the germline V gene. CDR3 sequence: CASSKRGSNQPQHF. CDR3 in DNA: TGTGCCAGCAGTAAGAGGGGTAGCAATCAGCCCCAGCATTTT.

Ten or more counts support this clonotype. The chain employs TRBV20-1 and TRBJ2-2; D remains unclear. The CDR3 sequence is 15 residues long. Trimming pared 1 base from V and 0 bases from J, leaving 9 bases between. Germline CDR1 is DFQATT and CDR2 is SNEGSKA (reference sequence). The CDR3 region is CSARGPRTNTGELFF. The CDR3 nucleotides are TGCAGTGCTAGAGGGCCCAGAACGAACACCGGGGAGCTGTTTTTT.

This clonotype was seen ten or more times. The CDR3 reads CASRSGQGDTEAFF. The CDR3 DNA reads TGTGCCAGCAGATCGGGACAGGGGGACACTGAAGCTTTCTTT. The rearrangement links TRBV28 to TRBJ1-1; TRBD1 matches at 11 bases. V trimming: 6 bases; J trimming: 3 bases; junction bases outside the gene matches: 3. The CDR3 is 14 residues long. The germline gives CDR1 MDHEN, CDR2 SYDVKM.

This clonotype came up many times. This chain connects TRBV6-5 to TRBJ1-6, with TRBD1 matching over 9 bases. CDR1 MNHEY and CDR2 SVGAGI come from the germline V gene. This CDR3 is built from 15 residues. With 2 bases clipped from V and 5 bases from J, the junction kept 1 base outside the gene matches. The CDR3 region has the DNA TGTGCCAGCAGTTACGGGACAGGGAATAATTCACCCCTCCACTTT. Its translation: CASSYGTGNNSPLHF.

Worth noting for this clonotype: A much more abundant neighbour one base away suggests this may be a read error. The chain combines TRBV20-1 with TRBJ1-6, with TRBD1 matching 7 bases. Germline loops: CDR1 DFQATT, CDR2 SNEGSKA (reference sequence). The length of the CDR3 is 13 residues. CDR3 in DNA: TGCAGTGCTAGAGGACAGGGAAATTCACCCTTCCACTTT. The encoded protein is CSARGQGNSPFHF.

This chain connects TRBV13 to TRBJ2-7, with D uncertain. Germline-derived CDR1 and CDR2 are PRHDT and FYEKMQ (reference sequence). V shed 5 bases and J shed 3 bases, with 23 bases lying between them. This CDR3 spans 17 amino acids. The CDR3 loop is CASSHLTPRTAGYEQYF. The DNA for the CDR3 is TGTGCCAGCAGCCATTTAACCCCAAGGACCGCCGGCTACGAGCAGTACTTC.

This clonotype has a handful of counts. CDR3 sequence reads: CASSSRLAGDHTGELFF. In DNA form, the CDR3 reads TGTGCCAGCAGTAGTCGACTAGCGGGAGATCACACCGGGGAGCTGTTTTTT. This chain links TRBV6-2 or TRBV6-3 with TRBJ2-2, with 12 nucleotides matching TRBD2. With 5 bases clipped from V and 3 bases from J, the junction kept 7 bases outside the gene matches. Per the germline V gene, CDR1 is MNHEY and CDR2 is SVGEGT. The CDR3 contains 17 residues.

This clonotype was recorded a few times. This chain links TRBV12-3 or TRBV12-4 with TRBJ2-5, with 12 bases aligning to TRBD1. V shed 7 bases, J shed 5 bases, and the junction held 5 bases outside the gene matches. The CDR3 is 14 amino acids. The CDR3 reads CASTRDRGRETQYF. CDR3 bases: TGTGCCAGCACCCGGGACAGGGGGCGGGAGACCCAGTACTTC.